This T cell receptor beta chain appears in the sequencing data of a study of T cell repertoires in cytomegalovirus infection. The overall study: It was recently identified HLA-C-restricted and well-studied HLA-B-restricted CMV epitopes that the study used. CMV infection together with matching HLA type was indicated by public TCR beta signatures.

TCRdb analysed the reads with MiXCR anew, one entry per CDR3 protein. The sample has some 320,000 distinct CDR3 sequences, under 35% seen once. In its sample, this clonotype was seen many times. Its target is unknown. Broader study findings: In two of eight donors, the top clonotype was HLA-C-restricted CMV-specific. Carriers of CMV plus the relevant HLA were identified by cumulative public TCR beta family frequency.

The V gene end was trimmed by 5 bases and the J gene end by 6 bases; junction bases not matched to a gene: 6. The CDR3 runs to 13 residues. From germline, CDR1 is SGHTA and CDR2 FQGTGA. The chain joins TRBV7-3 to TRBJ1-2, with 7 bases lining up with TRBD1. Sequenced material: cultured PBMCs, taken from culture after CMV antigen stimulation. This sequence originates from a human donor in good health (CMV status not recorded). Some clones in this sample may be carry-over from other donors' samples. CDR3 protein: CASSQQGRHGYTF. As DNA, the CDR3 is TGTGCCAGCAGCCAACAGGGGAGGCATGGCTACACCTTC.